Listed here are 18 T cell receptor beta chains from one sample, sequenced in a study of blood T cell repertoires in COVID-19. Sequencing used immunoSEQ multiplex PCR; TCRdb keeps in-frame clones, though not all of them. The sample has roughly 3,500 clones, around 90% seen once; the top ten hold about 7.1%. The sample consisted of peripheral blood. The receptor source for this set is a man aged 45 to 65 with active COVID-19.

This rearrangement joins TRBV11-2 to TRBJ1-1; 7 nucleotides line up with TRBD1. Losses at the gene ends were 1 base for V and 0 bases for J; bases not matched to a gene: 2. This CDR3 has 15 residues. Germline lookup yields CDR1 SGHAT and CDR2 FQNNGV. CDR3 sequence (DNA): TGTGCCAGCAGCTTAGGACAGGGCCTGAACACTGAAGCTTTCTTT. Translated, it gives CASSLGQGLNTEAFF. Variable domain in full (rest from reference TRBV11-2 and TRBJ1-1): EAGVAQSPRYKIIEKRQSVAFWCNPISGHATLYWYQQILGQGPKLLIQFQNNGVVDDSQLPKDRFSAERLKGVDSTLKIQPAKLEDSAVYLCASSLGQGLNTEAFFGQGTRLTVV.

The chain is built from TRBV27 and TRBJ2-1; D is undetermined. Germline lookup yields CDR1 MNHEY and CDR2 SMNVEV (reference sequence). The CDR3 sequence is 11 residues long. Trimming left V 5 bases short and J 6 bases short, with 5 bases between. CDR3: CASSPGNEQFF. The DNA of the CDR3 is TGTGCCAGCAGTCCCGGCAATGAGCAGTTCTTC.

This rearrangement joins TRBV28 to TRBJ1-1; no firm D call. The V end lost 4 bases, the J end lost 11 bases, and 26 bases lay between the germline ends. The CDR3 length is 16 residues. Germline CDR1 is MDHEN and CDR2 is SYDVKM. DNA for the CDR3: TGTGCCAGCAGTTCCCCACATGGAGGGAAGGACTTGCGGGCTTTCTTT. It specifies CASSSPHGGKDLRAFF.

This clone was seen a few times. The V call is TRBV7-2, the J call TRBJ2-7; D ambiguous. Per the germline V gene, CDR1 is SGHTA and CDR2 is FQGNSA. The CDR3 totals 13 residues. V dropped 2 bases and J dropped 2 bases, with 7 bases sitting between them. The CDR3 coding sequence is TGTGCCAGCAGCTTATGGGCCCCCTACGAGCAGTACTTC. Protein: CASSLWAPYEQYF.

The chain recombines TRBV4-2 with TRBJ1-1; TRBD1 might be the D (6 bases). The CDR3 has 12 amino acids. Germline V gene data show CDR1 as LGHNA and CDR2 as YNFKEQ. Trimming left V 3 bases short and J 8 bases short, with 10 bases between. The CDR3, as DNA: TGTGCCAGCAGCCAGGACAGCCCGGAAGCTTTCTTT. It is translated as CASSQDSPEAFF.

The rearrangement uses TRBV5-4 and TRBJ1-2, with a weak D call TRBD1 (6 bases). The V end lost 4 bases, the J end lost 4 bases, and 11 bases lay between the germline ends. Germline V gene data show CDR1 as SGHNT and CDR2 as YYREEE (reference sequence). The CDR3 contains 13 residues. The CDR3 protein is CASSVRGAYGYTF. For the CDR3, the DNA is TGTGCCAGCAGCGTCAGGGGCGCCTATGGCTACACCTTC.

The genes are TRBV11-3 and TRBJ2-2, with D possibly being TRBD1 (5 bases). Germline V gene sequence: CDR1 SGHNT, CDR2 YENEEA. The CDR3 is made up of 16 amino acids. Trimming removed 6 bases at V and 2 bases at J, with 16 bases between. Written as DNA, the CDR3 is TGTGCCAGCAGTACCGGTAGAGACAGTAACACCGGGGAGCTGTTTTTT. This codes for CASSTGRDSNTGELFF.

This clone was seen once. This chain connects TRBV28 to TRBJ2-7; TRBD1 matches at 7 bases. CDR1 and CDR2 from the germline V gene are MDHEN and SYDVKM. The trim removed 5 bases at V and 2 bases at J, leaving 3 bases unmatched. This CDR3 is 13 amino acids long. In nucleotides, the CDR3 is TGTGCCAGCAGTCTCGACAGGGCCTACGAGCAGTACTTC. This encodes CASSLDRAYEQYF.

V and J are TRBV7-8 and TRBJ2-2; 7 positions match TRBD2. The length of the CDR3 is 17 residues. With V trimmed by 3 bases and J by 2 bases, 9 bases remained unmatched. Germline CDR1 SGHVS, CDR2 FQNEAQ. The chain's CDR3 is CASSLVGGRGNTGELFF. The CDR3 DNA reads TGTGCCAGCAGCTTGGTCGGCGGGAGAGGTAACACCGGGGAGCTGTTTTTT.

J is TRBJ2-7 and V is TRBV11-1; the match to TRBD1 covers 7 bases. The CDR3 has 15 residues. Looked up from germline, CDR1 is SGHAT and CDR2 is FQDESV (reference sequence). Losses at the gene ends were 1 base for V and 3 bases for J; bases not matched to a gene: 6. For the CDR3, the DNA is TGTGCCAGCAGCTTAGTCTGGGCAGGGGGCTACGAGCAGTACTTC. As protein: CASSLVWAGGYEQYF.

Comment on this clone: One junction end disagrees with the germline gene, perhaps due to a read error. CDR3 nucleotides: TGCACCAGCAGCCCAGGACAGGGATCCTATGGCTACACCTTC. It codes for CTSSPGQGSYGYTF. The V gene is TRBV5-1, the J gene TRBJ1-2; 8 bases are a match to TRBD1. The germline gives CDR1 SGHRS, CDR2 YFSETQ. The CDR3 loop spans 14 amino acids.

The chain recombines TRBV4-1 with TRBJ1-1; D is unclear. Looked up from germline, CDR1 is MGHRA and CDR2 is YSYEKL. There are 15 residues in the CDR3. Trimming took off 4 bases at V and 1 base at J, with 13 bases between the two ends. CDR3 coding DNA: TGCGCCAGCAGCCCAGACCGTGAGGGGAACACTGAAGCTTTCTTT. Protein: CASSPDREGNTEAFF.

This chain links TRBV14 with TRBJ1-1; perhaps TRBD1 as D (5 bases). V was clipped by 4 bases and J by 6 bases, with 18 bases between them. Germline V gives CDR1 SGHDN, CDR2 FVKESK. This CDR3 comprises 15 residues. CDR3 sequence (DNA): TGTGCCAGCAGCCCTCTGGGACTTCTCTCTGCTGAAGCTTTCTTT. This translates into CASSPLGLLSAEAFF.

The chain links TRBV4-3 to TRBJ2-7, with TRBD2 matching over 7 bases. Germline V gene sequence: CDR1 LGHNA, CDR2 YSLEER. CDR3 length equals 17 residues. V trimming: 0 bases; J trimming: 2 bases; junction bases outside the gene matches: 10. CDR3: CASSQDKGPRGAYEQYF. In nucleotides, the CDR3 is TGCGCCAGCAGCCAAGATAAAGGCCCTCGGGGGGCCTACGAGCAGTACTTC.

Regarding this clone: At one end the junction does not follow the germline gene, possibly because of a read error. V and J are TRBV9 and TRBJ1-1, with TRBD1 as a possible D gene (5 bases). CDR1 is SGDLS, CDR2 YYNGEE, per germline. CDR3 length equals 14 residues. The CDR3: CASSKLMGGSYPSF. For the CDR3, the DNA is TGTGCCAGCAGCAAACTGATGGGGGGGTCCTATCCTTCCTTT.

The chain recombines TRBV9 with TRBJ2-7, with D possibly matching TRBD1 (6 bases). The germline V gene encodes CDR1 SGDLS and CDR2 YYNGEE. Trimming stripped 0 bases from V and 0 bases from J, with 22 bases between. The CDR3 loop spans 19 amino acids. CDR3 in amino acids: CASSVGYSRGRQTSYEQYF. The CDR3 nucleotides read TGTGCCAGCAGCGTAGGATATTCGAGGGGGAGACAGACCTCCTACGAGCAGTACTTC.

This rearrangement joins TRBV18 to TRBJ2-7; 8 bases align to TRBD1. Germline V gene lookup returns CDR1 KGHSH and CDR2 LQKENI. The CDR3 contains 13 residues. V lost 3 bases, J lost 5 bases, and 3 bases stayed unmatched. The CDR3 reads CASSPTGVDEQYF. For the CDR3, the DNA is TGTGCCAGCTCACCGACAGGGGTGGACGAGCAGTACTTC.

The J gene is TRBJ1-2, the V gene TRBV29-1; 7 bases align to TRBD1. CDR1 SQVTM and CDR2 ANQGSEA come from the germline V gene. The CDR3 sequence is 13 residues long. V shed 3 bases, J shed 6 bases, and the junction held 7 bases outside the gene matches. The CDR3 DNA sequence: TGCAGCGTTGATGGACAGGAGAGCGATGGCTACACCTTC. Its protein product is CSVDGQESDGYTF.